These T cell receptor beta chains were read from a single sample in a study of blood T cell repertoires in COVID-19. Sequencing was performed with immunoSEQ multiplex PCR; in TCRdb, only in-frame clones are kept and a portion is missing. The table includes around 89,000 clones, about three quarters detected once. Input material: peripheral blood. The receptors stem from a woman older than 75 with acute or convalescent COVID-19. Each CDR3 is given with its conserved first and last residue. The D gene is left open where the match is weak. Clone size is not always given. Where it is, it says once, few, many or a class for expanded clones.

>TRBV7-2|NA|NA|TRBJ1-6
CASSSVRGMNSPLHF
TGTGCCAGCAGCTCGGTACGGGGGATGAATTCACCCCTCCACTTT
>TRBV5-1|NA|NA|TRBJ2-3
CASSVGAFGADGNTQYF
TGCGCCAGCAGCGTTGGGGCCTTTGGCGCGGATGGGAATACGCAGTATTTT
>TRBV2|NA|NA|TRBJ1-4
CASSEVVGHTGEKLFF
TGTGCCAGCAGTGAAGTAGTGGGGCATACGGGTGAAAAACTGTTTTTT
>TRBV7-9|TRBD2|NA|TRBJ2-1
CASRWTSGGSYNEQFF
TGTGCCAGCAGATGGACTAGCGGGGGCTCCTACAATGAGCAGTTCTTC
>TRBV4-1|TRBD2|few|TRBJ2-3
CASSRGVVDTQYF
TGCGCCAGCTCCCGGGGGGTAGTAGATACGCAGTATTTT
>TRBV28|NA|NA|TRBJ1-5
CASSVDRDQPQHF
TGTGCCAGCAGTGTGGACAGAGATCAGCCCCAGCATTTT
>TRBV9|NA|NA|TRBJ1-3
CASSVGAYSGNTIYF
TGTGCCAGCAGCGTGGGAGCATACTCTGGAAACACCATATATTTT
>TRBV7-2|NA|NA|TRBJ1-2
CASSSRQNYGYTF
TGTGCCAGCAGCTCTAGACAGAACTATGGCTACACCTTC
>TRBV12-3/TRBV12-4|TRBD2|NA|TRBJ2-1
CAITLGLAREQFF
TGTGCCATCACCCTGGGACTAGCAAGAGAGCAGTTCTTC
>TRBV15|NA|NA|TRBJ2-1
CATSRGRIHRYNEQFF
TGTGCCACCAGCAGAGGCCGTATCCACAGGTACAATGAGCAGTTCTTC
>TRBV10-3|TRBD1|NA|TRBJ1-5
CAISESTGTNQPQHF
TGTGCCATCAGTGAGTCGACAGGGACCAATCAGCCCCAGCATTTT
>TRBV9|NA|NA|TRBJ2-2
CASSVGRAGELFF
TGTGCCAGCAGCGTAGGGAGGGCCGGGGAGCTGTTTTTT
>TRBV7-9|TRBD1|once|TRBJ1-5
CASSLGAGGFQPQHF
TGTGCCAGCAGCTTAGGGGCAGGGGGATTTCAGCCCCAGCATTTT
>TRBV7-2|NA|NA|TRBJ1-1
CASSLAGGRTEAFF
TGTGCCAGCAGCTTAGCAGGAGGGCGTACTGAAGCTTTCTTT
>TRBV28|NA|NA|TRBJ2-2
CASSPGSAGELFF
TGTGCCAGCAGTCCAGGGTCCGCCGGGGAGCTGTTTTTT
>TRBV27|NA|NA|TRBJ2-7
CASSLGHAVYSYEQYF
TGTGCCAGCAGTTTAGGCCACGCAGTTTACTCCTACGAGCAGTACTTC